A single sample gave rise to the 10 T cell receptor beta chains below, sequenced in a study of OX40 agonist ivuxolimab in advanced cancers. Libraries were prepared by immunoSEQ multiplex PCR; TCRdb keeps only in-frame clonotypes and omits some of them. Of 70,000 to 80,000 clones in the sample, almost 90% were seen once. This sample comprised CD4+ or CD8+ T cells sorted from blood, obtained in a trial of the OX40 agonist ivuxolimab. All receptors derive from an adult with an advanced solid tumor such as melanoma, head and neck, liver or kidney cancer.

The chain joins TRBV5-4 to TRBJ1-2; maybe TRBD1 (6 bases). CDR1 and CDR2 from the germline V gene are SGHNT and YYREEE (reference sequence). The CDR3 loop spans 14 amino acids. Trimming removed 0 bases at V and 3 bases at J, with 9 bases between. CDR3 residues: CASSLDTGYYGYTF. The CDR3 bases are TGTGCCAGCAGCTTGGACACAGGGTACTATGGCTACACCTTC. The full variable domain, rest sourced from reference TRBV5-4 and TRBJ1-2, is ETGVTQSPTHLIKTRGQQVTLRCSSQSGHNTVSWYQQALGQGPQFIFQYYREEENGRGNFPPRFSGLQFPNYSSELNVNALELDDSALYLCASSLDTGYYGYTFGSGTRLTVV.

This clone was detected only once. The rearrangement uses TRBV28 and TRBJ1-1; D is uncertain. The germline CDR1 and CDR2 sequences are MDHEN and SYDVKM. This CDR3 is 13 amino acids long. The V end lost 6 bases, the J end lost 5 bases, and 13 bases lay between the germline ends. The CDR3 loop reads CASRPIAGTEAFF. Here the CDR3 DNA reads TGTGCCAGCAGACCAATCGCTGGGACTGAAGCTTTCTTT.

The CDR3 nucleotides are TGTGCCAGCAGTCGGTTTCCTTCCCCTCAGAACACCGGGGAGCTGTTTTTT. It codes for CASSRFPSPQNTGELFF. The J gene is TRBJ2-2, the V gene TRBV6-4; no firm D call. CDR1 and CDR2 from the germline V gene are MRHNA and SNTAGT. The CDR3 has 17 amino acids. V lost 5 bases to trimming and J lost 1 base, with 17 bases between them.

The V gene is TRBV6-6, the J gene TRBJ1-2; TRBD1 is a possible D gene (5 bases). There are 12 residues in the CDR3. V lost 6 bases and J 7 bases, leaving 12 bases between the germline ends. The germline gives CDR1 MNHNY, CDR2 SVGAGI (reference sequence). The CDR3 sequence is CASSDRGVGYTF. For the CDR3, the DNA is TGTGCCAGCAGCGACAGAGGGGTTGGCTACACCTTC.

V usage is TRBV5-1 and J usage is TRBJ2-7, with 12 positions matching TRBD2. This CDR3 is 15 amino acids long. Trimming removed 3 bases from V and 2 bases from J; junction bases left unmatched: 3. CDR1 and CDR2 from the germline V gene are SGHRS and YFSETQ. The CDR3 reads CASSSLAGGTYEQYF. The CDR3 nucleotides read TGCGCCAGCAGCTCCCTAGCGGGAGGGACCTACGAGCAGTACTTC.

This chain connects TRBV5-5 to TRBJ2-7; D possibly uses TRBD1 or TRBD2 (5 bases each). CDR1 and CDR2 from the germline V gene are SGHKS and YYEKEE (reference sequence). V lost 4 bases, J lost 3 bases, and 23 bases lay in between. The CDR3 covers 17 residues. For the CDR3, the DNA is TGTGCCAGCAGCCCTACCGTCGGGACGCCGCGTTACTACGAGCAGTACTTC. Translating it yields CASSPTVGTPRYYEQYF.

The chain is built from TRBV29-1 and TRBJ1-1, with TRBD1 matching over 7 bases. This CDR3 has 15 residues. The V segment lost 7 bases and the J segment 4 bases; nucleotides outside the gene matches: 15. From germline, CDR1 is SQVTM and CDR2 ANQGSEA. DNA of the CDR3: TGCAGCGGCGAAGGGGTGACAGGGATGGGCACTGAAGCTTTCTTT. Its protein product is CSGEGVTGMGTEAFF.

The chain carries TRBV5-6 and TRBJ2-7; 12 bases match TRBD1. Trimming at V came to 4 bases and at J to 0 bases, leaving 5 bases not matched to a gene. CDR1 SGHDT and CDR2 YYEEEE come from the germline V gene. This CDR3 comprises 16 residues. The CDR3 loop is CASSQEGQGASYEQYF. The CDR3 nucleotides read TGTGCCAGCAGCCAGGAGGGACAGGGGGCCTCCTACGAGCAGTACTTC.

About this clone itself: Additional DNA sequences in this sample encode the identical CDR3. This chain connects TRBV6-5 to TRBJ2-7; the D gene is possibly TRBD1 (6 bases). Germline V gives CDR1 MNHEY, CDR2 SVGAGI. CDR3 length equals 12 residues. V dropped 3 bases and J dropped 5 bases, with 8 bases sitting between them. The CDR3 reads CASSYNRDEQYF. CDR3 DNA sequence: TGTGCCAGCAGTTATAACAGGGACGAGCAGTACTTC.

The V call is TRBV7-2, the J call TRBJ1-2, with D perhaps TRBD1 (6 bases). Trimming removed 5 bases from V and 0 bases from J, with 16 bases in between. Germline CDR1 reads SGHTA; CDR2 reads FQGNSA. The CDR3 has 16 residues. CDR3 protein: CASSRDMGFTNYGYTF. CDR3 DNA: TGTGCCAGCAGCCGGGACATGGGATTTACTAACTATGGCTACACCTTC.